This TCR beta chain is from a study of T cells in Graves' hyperthyroidism and ophthalmopathy. The TCR beta CDR3 regions underwent amplification using RNA transcripts as the source. RT-PCR in the first round (using the HTBI primer set) targeted the TCR CDR3. TCRdb fed the multiplex PCR reads into MiXCR, producing one record per CDR3 protein. The sample comprises hundreds of thousands of distinct CDR3 sequences, over 12% of which are singletons, and about 12% rests with the top ten. This clonotype occurred many times. V was pared by 0 bases and J by 2 bases, with 13 bases between. CDR1 and CDR2 (germline): SGHVS, FQNEAQ. The CDR3 length is 16 residues.

This TCR derives from a man younger than 35 with Graves' ophthalmopathy. The source material was blood. The chain employs TRBV7-8 and TRBJ2-5, with no clear D. CDR3 amino acids: CASSLADGLRQETQYF. In DNA, the CDR3 is TGTGCCAGCAGCTTAGCGGACGGTCTCCGTCAAGAGACCCAGTACTTC. Together with reference TRBV7-8 and TRBJ2-5, the CDR3 gives the full variable domain: GAGVSQSPRYKVAKRGQDVALRCDPISGHVSLFWYQQALGQGPEFLTYFQNEAQLDKSGLPSDRFFAERPEGSVSTLKIQRTQQEDSAVYLCASSLADGLRQETQYFGPGTRLLVL.